This T cell receptor (beta chain) was retrieved from a study of metastatic and nonmetastatic thyroid tumors. Study information: Samples came from malignant and benign thyroid patients, and repertoires were compared across blood and tumor or nodule tissue. Study results and limitations: Benign nodules were reported to have significantly lower TCR beta diversity than malignant thyroid tumors, in blood and tumor.

Germline V gene sequence: CDR1 SEHNR, CDR2 FQNEAQ (reference sequence). Trimming shortened V by 4 bases and J by 1 base, and 20 bases separated the two germline ends. This CDR3 region has 19 residues. This clone was seen repeatedly, ten times or more. The target antigen is unknown. Ahead of thyroid surgery, no patient had received treatment of any kind. In the study's own analysis: The authors used CDR3 differences across clinicopathological groups to build a distant-metastasis classifier for papillary thyroid cancer. TCRdb redid the clone calls on the PCR reads using MiXCR. The V and J calls, along with clone size, are taken from TCRdb and not from the paper's own processing. Here the sample spans approximately 22,000 clones, around an eighth being singletons.

Specimen: blood. V is TRBV7-9 and J is TRBJ2-6; TRBD1 might be the D (5 bases). This clonotype was obtained from a female donor with papillary thyroid cancer or a benign thyroid nodule (not recorded which). Some clones in this sample may be carry-over from other donors' samples. DNA for the CDR3: TGTGCCAGCAGCTCCCTTTTTGGGGCCCCCTCATCTGGGGCCAACGTCCTGACTTTC. This sequence encodes CASSSLFGAPSSGANVLTF.